This T cell receptor (beta chain) derives from a study of beta chain features in type 1 diabetes. Study-level background: Age and gender were similar between patients and healthy donors, as were cell yields.

Expressed TCRB transcripts were sequenced after all isolated RNA was converted to cDNA. The method was immunoSEQ multiplex PCR; TCRdb's version includes in-frame clones alone and lacks a portion of them. Here the sample spans roughly 400,000 clones, 11% to 15% being singletons. The V and J ends lost 3 bases and 1 base respectively, with 12 bases between them. Germline CDR1 is LGHNT and CDR2 is FRNRAP. CDR3 length equals 16 residues. Material for sequencing was naive CD4+ T cells from blood. This chain links TRBV12-5 with TRBJ2-2, with D maybe TRBD2 (5 bases). The receptor was isolated from a man aged 30 to 39 in good health. CDR3 sequence (DNA): TGTGCTAGTGGTTTCGGCTCGGGAAGGAACACCGGGGAGCTGTTTTTT. Encoded protein: CASGFGSGRNTGELFF.